The clone carrying this T cell receptor (beta chain) was seen only once. This CDR3 comprises 10 residues. Trimming left V 3 bases short and J 7 bases short, with 6 bases between. Germline lookup yields CDR1 DFQATT and CDR2 SNEGSKA (reference sequence). The sample originates from a study of cytotoxic CD8 clonotypes in ibrutinib-treated CLL. The data were produced by immunoSEQ multiplex PCR, yet TCRdb's version contains in-frame clones alone and is incomplete. The sample carries 300,000 to 400,000 clones, roughly 71% recorded once. The chain joins TRBV20-1 to TRBJ1-1; D unresolved. Sequenced material: PBMCs, taken after 36 months of ibrutinib treatment. This TCR derives from a human donor with chronic lymphocytic leukemia. CDR3 nucleotides: TGCAGTGCTAGCCAGTATGAAGCTTTCTTT. Protein sequence: CSASQYEAFF.